This TCR beta chain was captured by sequencing in a study of blood T cell repertoires in COVID-19. This CDR3 is built from 16 residues. Trimming took 0 bases from V and 0 from J, leaving 9 bases between them. Germline loops: CDR1 SGHRS, CDR2 YFSETQ. Libraries were prepared by immunoSEQ multiplex PCR; TCRdb keeps only in-frame clonotypes and omits some of them. The sample has roughly 180,000 clones; 60% to 85% are singletons. This clone was detected a few times. Material: peripheral blood. V and J are TRBV5-1 and TRBJ1-4; a weak D match, TRBD1 (5 bases). This clonotype was sampled from a woman aged 50 to 60 with active or convalescent COVID-19. The CDR3 region is CASSLGTSATNEKLFF. CDR3 nucleotides: TGCGCCAGCAGCTTGGGGACAAGTGCAACTAATGAAAAACTGTTTTTT.